Listed below are T cell receptor beta chains from one sample, sequenced in a study of cytomegalovirus exposure and HLA in healthy donors. The assay was immunoSEQ multiplex PCR, and TCRdb's table has in-frame clones only and misses some. This sample has about 160,000 clones, with roughly four fifths found just once. Input material: PBMCs. The receptor set was obtained from a man aged 45-65 years in good health and CMV-seropositive. Each CDR3 is given with its conserved first and last residue. D genes are given only for firm matches. Clone size is given for some rows only: seen once, a few or many times, or a class if the clone is expanded.

j_call: TRBJ2-1; v_call: TRBV7-3; d_call: -; clone_size: -; cdr3_nt: TGTGCCAGCAGCTTATCTAGCATTCACAATGAGCAGTTCTTC; cdr3_aa: CASSLSSIHNEQFF
j_call: TRBJ2-3; v_call: TRBV15; d_call: TRBD1; clone_size: -; cdr3_nt: TGTGCCACCAGCTATACCCCCCCGACAGGGGGCTCGACAGATACGCAGTATTTT; cdr3_aa: CATSYTPPTGGSTDTQYF
j_call: TRBJ2-5; v_call: TRBV11-1; d_call: -; clone_size: -; cdr3_nt: TGTGCCAGCAGCTCTATCCCGGGGGGCCCAGGGGAGACCCAGTACTTC; cdr3_aa: CASSSIPGGPGETQYF
j_call: TRBJ1-1; v_call: TRBV2; d_call: -; clone_size: few; cdr3_nt: TGTGCCAGCATCCAGGGATTGGGGACTGAAGCTTTCTTT; cdr3_aa: CASIQGLGTEAFF
j_call: TRBJ2-2; v_call: TRBV9; d_call: TRBD1; clone_size: -; cdr3_nt: TGTGCCAGCAGCGTAGCGAGTTGGGCAGGGGGTACCGGGGAGCTGTTTTTT; cdr3_aa: CASSVASWAGGTGELFF
j_call: TRBJ2-1; v_call: TRBV5-6; d_call: TRBD2; clone_size: few; cdr3_nt: TGTGCCAGCAGCTTGGGACTAGCGGGGGGCCCGAATGAGCAGTTCTTC; cdr3_aa: CASSLGLAGGPNEQFF
j_call: TRBJ2-7; v_call: TRBV2; d_call: -; clone_size: -; cdr3_nt: TGTGCCAGCAGTGACGTGGGCCGAAGCTACGAGCAGTACTTC; cdr3_aa: CASSDVGRSYEQYF
j_call: TRBJ1-6; v_call: TRBV6-1; d_call: -; clone_size: once; cdr3_nt: TGTGCCAGCAGTGTCCGAGGTTCACCCCTCCACTTT; cdr3_aa: CASSVRGSPLHF
j_call: TRBJ2-3; v_call: TRBV7-9; d_call: -; clone_size: -; cdr3_nt: TGTGCCAGCAGCAAGGACTATATGGATACGCAGTATTTT; cdr3_aa: CASSKDYMDTQYF
j_call: TRBJ2-5; v_call: TRBV6-5; d_call: -; clone_size: -; cdr3_nt: TGTGCCAGCAGCTCACGACAGAATCAGCAAGAGACCCAGTACTTC; cdr3_aa: CASSSRQNQQETQYF
j_call: TRBJ2-7; v_call: TRBV14; d_call: TRBD1; clone_size: -; cdr3_nt: TGTGCCAGCAGCCAAGTTGGCACAGGGGACTACGAGCAGTACTTC; cdr3_aa: CASSQVGTGDYEQYF
j_call: TRBJ2-1; v_call: TRBV9; d_call: TRBD1; clone_size: -; cdr3_nt: TGTGCCAGCAGCGCCGGACAGGGGGTCTATGAGCAGTTCTTC; cdr3_aa: CASSAGQGVYEQFF